This TCR beta chain was observed in a study of early T cells in non-severe SARS-CoV-2 infection. This CDR3 has 12 residues. With 2 bases removed from V and 6 bases from J, the gap between germline ends came to 5 bases. Worth noting for this clonotype: What it binds is unknown.

Attachment of unique molecular identifiers to individual cDNA molecules was performed. MiXCR, run by TCRdb on the 5' RACE reads, gives a single entry per CDR3 protein. Of about 61,000 distinct CDR3 sequences listed, almost 9.5% are singletons. Study-wide results and limits: VDJdb-based matching was biased toward anti-spike CD8 responses and missed private and CD4 specificities.

Input material: whole blood. This receptor was obtained from an adult who was a healthcare worker with PCR-confirmed SARS-CoV-2 infection or an uninfected control (not recorded which). The rearrangement uses TRBV12-3 or TRBV12-4 and TRBJ2-1; D uncertain. CDR3 in amino acids: CASSLPPNEQFF. CDR3 DNA: TGTGCCAGCAGTTTACCACCCAATGAGCAGTTCTTC.